These 22 T cell receptor beta chains originate from one sample sequenced in a study of naive and memory T cell subsets. An equimolar mix of two oligonucleotides served as the beta constant-region primer for TRBC1 and TRBC2. One entry per CDR3 protein results from TCRdb running MiXCR on the UMI-ligation and nested PCR reads. The data contain around 31,000 distinct CDR3 sequences, over 8.5% of them singletons. The sample comprised effector memory CD4+ T cells from blood. Noted subset: effector memory, CD45RA- CD27-. These receptors were obtained from a human donor in good health.

The table lists this clonotype with many counts. The chain has TRBV20-1 and TRBJ2-7; TRBD2 matches 10 bases. CDR3 length equals 12 residues. V shed 6 bases, J shed 6 bases, and the junction held 5 bases outside the gene matches. Germline CDR1 reads DFQATT; CDR2 reads SNEGSKA (reference sequence). CDR3 sequence reads: CSATAGGGEQYF. CDR3 sequence (DNA): TGCAGTGCGACAGCGGGAGGGGGCGAGCAGTACTTC.

In this sample, this clonotype turned up a few times. The chain links TRBV9 to TRBJ1-2, with a weak D call TRBD1 (5 bases). This CDR3 comprises 14 residues. Looked up from germline, CDR1 is SGDLS and CDR2 is YYNGEE. Trimming shortened V by 3 bases and J by 4 bases, and 13 bases separated the two germline ends. CDR3: CASSAPGRFYGYTF. The CDR3 coding sequence is TGTGCCAGCAGCGCACCGGGACGGTTCTATGGCTACACCTTC. Drawing the rest from reference TRBV9 and TRBJ1-2, the complete variable domain is DSGVTQTPKHLITATGQRVTLRCSPRSGDLSVYWYQQSLDQGLQFLIQYYNGEERAKGNILERFSAQQFPDLHSELNLSSLELGDSALYFCASSAPGRFYGYTFGSGTRLTVV.

This clonotype was detected many times. This chain uses TRBV19 with TRBJ1-5; D gene uncertain. The CDR3 has 15 amino acids. Germline V gene lookup returns CDR1 LNHDA and CDR2 SQIVND (reference sequence). V dropped 1 base and J dropped 2 bases, with 9 bases sitting between them. In DNA form, the CDR3 reads TGTGCCAGTAGTATAGGGACGACCGGCAATCAGCCCCAGCATTTT. It is translated as CASSIGTTGNQPQHF.

This clonotype was counted at least ten times. The chain combines TRBV19 with TRBJ2-7; TRBD1 is a possible D gene (6 bases). The CDR3 loop spans 16 amino acids. Germline V gene lookup returns CDR1 LNHDA and CDR2 SQIVND (reference sequence). V was cut by 9 bases and J by 2 bases, with 23 bases left in between. CDR3 protein: CASSRGGSAKAYEQYF. The CDR3 region has the DNA TGTGCCAGCTCCCGTGGGGGCAGCGCGAAAGCCTACGAGCAGTACTTC. Drawing the rest from reference TRBV19 and TRBJ2-7, the complete variable domain is DGGITQSPKYLFRKEGQNVTLSCEQNLNHDAMYWYRQDPGQGLRLIYYSQIVNDFQKGDIAEGYSVSREKKESFPLTVTSAQKNPTAFYLCASSRGGSAKAYEQYFGPGTRLTVT.

This clonotype was picked up many times. The chain recombines TRBV20-1 with TRBJ2-1; the match to TRBD2 covers 9 bases. The CDR3 runs to 16 residues. Germline lookup yields CDR1 DFQATT and CDR2 SNEGSKA (reference sequence). V lost 0 bases, J lost 2 bases, and 5 bases stayed unmatched. The CDR3, as DNA: TGCAGTGCTAGAGATCATGCGGGAGGGGCCTACAATGAGCAGTTCTTC. This sequence encodes CSARDHAGGAYNEQFF.

This clonotype has just one count. The chain joins TRBV6-1 to TRBJ1-4; no reliable D call. Trimming shortened V by 6 bases and J by 0 bases, and 2 bases separated the two germline ends. This CDR3 is 12 amino acids long. The germline V gene has CDR1 MNHNS and CDR2 SASEGT. CDR3 region: CASSATNEKLFF. As DNA, the CDR3 is TGTGCCAGCAGCGCAACTAATGAAAAACTGTTTTTT.

A few counts support this clonotype. The J gene is TRBJ1-6, the V gene TRBV19, with a tentative D call TRBD1 (5 bases). CDR1 and CDR2 (germline): LNHDA, SQIVND (reference sequence). The length of the CDR3 is 12 residues. The V end lost 5 bases, the J end lost 8 bases, and 7 bases lay between the germline ends. The CDR3 nucleotides are TGTGCCAGTAGTCCACAGGATTCACCCCTCCACTTT. Translation gives CASSPQDSPLHF.

This clonotype was found many times. This chain uses TRBV7-3 with TRBJ1-6; D not resolved. CDR1 is SGHTA and CDR2 is FQGTGA in the germline V gene. The V end lost 5 bases, the J end lost 5 bases, and 10 bases lay between the germline ends. The CDR3 is 14 amino acids. The CDR3 reads CASSPPGNNSPLHF. Here the CDR3 DNA reads TGTGCCAGCAGCCCGCCGGGGAATAATTCACCCCTCCACTTT.

Many counts were recorded for this clonotype. The chain is built from TRBV7-2 and TRBJ2-2; D remains unclear. There are 15 residues in the CDR3. The V and J ends lost 4 bases and 0 bases respectively, with 9 bases between them. Germline V gene data show CDR1 as SGHTA and CDR2 as FQGNSA. CDR3 loop: CASSSTSANTGELFF. The CDR3 DNA is TGTGCCAGCAGCTCCACAAGCGCGAACACCGGGGAGCTGTTTTTT. The variable domain in full, with the rest retrieved from reference TRBV7-2 and TRBJ2-2, is GAGVSQSPSNKVTEKGKDVELRCDPISGHTALYWYRQSLGQGLEFLIYFQGNSAPDKSGLPSDRFSAERTGGSVSTLTIQRTQQEDSAVYLCASSSTSANTGELFFGEGSRLTVL.

Concerning this clonotype: This may stem from a read error, because a much larger clone lies one nucleotide away. This is likely a read error, given that the CDR3 carries no conserved phenylalanine or tryptophan at its end. The CDR3 DNA is TGCAGTGCTGATTGTAAGAGCGAGCAGTACCTC. Translating it yields CSADCKSEQYL. The chain recombines TRBV20-1 with TRBJ2-7; D is unresolved. Germline CDR1 is DFQATT and CDR2 is SNEGSKA (reference sequence). V lost 5 bases, J lost 6 bases, and 11 bases lay in between. This CDR3 region has 11 residues.

The J gene is TRBJ2-2, the V gene TRBV30, with 7 bases matching TRBD1. V gave up 4 bases and J gave up 6 bases; unmatched junction bases: 8. Looked up from germline, CDR1 is GTSNPN and CDR2 is SVGIG (reference sequence). CDR3 length: 14 residues. The CDR3 sequence is CAWKGGMEAGELFF. CDR3 sequence (DNA): TGTGCCTGGAAAGGGGGCATGGAGGCCGGGGAGCTGTTTTTT. The full variable domain, completed using reference TRBV30 and TRBJ2-2, is SQTIHQWPATLVQPVGSPLSLECTVEGTSNPNLYWYRQAAGRGLQLLFYSVGIGQISSEVPQNLSASRPQDRQFILSSKKLLLSDSGFYLCAWKGGMEAGELFFGEGSRLTVL.

This clonotype showed up many times. V gene TRBV29-1 combines with J gene TRBJ2-1; TRBD2 agrees at 9 bases. V gave up 3 bases and J gave up 8 bases; unmatched junction bases: 11. This CDR3 spans 15 amino acids. CDR1 is SQVTM, CDR2 ANQGSEA, per germline. The CDR3 sequence is CSVETSGLGVDEQFF. The CDR3 nucleotides are TGCAGCGTTGAGACTAGCGGCTTGGGGGTGGATGAGCAGTTCTTC.

V is TRBV15 and J is TRBJ2-5; D possibly corresponds to TRBD1 (5 bases). Germline assignment: CDR1 LNHNV and CDR2 YYDKDF (reference sequence). V lost 5 bases and J 3 bases, leaving 13 bases between the germline ends. The CDR3 spans 14 residues. The CDR3 is CATSSGWIEETQYF. CDR3 nucleotide sequence: TGTGCCACCAGCTCAGGGTGGATTGAAGAGACCCAGTACTTC.

This chain uses TRBV18 with TRBJ1-1; D gene unclear. CDR3 length equals 14 residues. Trimming removed 3 bases from V and 1 base from J, with 9 bases in between. Germline CDR1 is KGHSH and CDR2 is LQKENI. The CDR3 sequence: CASSPLGENTEAFF. The CDR3 DNA is TGTGCCAGCTCACCCCTCGGGGAGAACACTGAAGCTTTCTTT.

Ten or more counts support this clonotype. This chain links TRBV27 with TRBJ2-7; possible D gene TRBD2, 5 bases. The germline CDR1 and CDR2 sequences are MNHEY and SMNVEV (reference sequence). The CDR3 is made up of 13 amino acids. V was cut by 4 bases and J by 3 bases, with 10 bases left in between. DNA for the CDR3: TGTGCCAGCAGTTCAGCGGACCTCTACGAGCAGTACTTC. It encodes CASSSADLYEQYF.

This chain links TRBV7-2 with TRBJ2-2, with no clear D. The CDR3 runs to 15 residues. Per germline, CDR1 SGHTA and CDR2 FQGNSA. Trimming pared 5 bases from V and 0 bases from J, leaving 10 bases between. The CDR3 DNA reads as TGTGCCAGCAGCCCCGTTACCTCGAACACCGGGGAGCTGTTTTTT. Amino acids: CASSPVTSNTGELFF.

This clonotype was seen repeatedly, ten times or more. The chain joins TRBV24-1 to TRBJ2-1; D remains ambiguous. CDR1 and CDR2 from the germline V gene are KGHDR and SFDVKD. The V and J ends lost 3 bases and 9 bases respectively, with 5 bases between them. CDR3 length: 11 amino acids. The CDR3 protein is CATSDRGEQFF. The CDR3 coding sequence is TGTGCCACCAGTGATCGCGGTGAGCAGTTCTTC.

This clonotype showed up many times. The chain is built from TRBV5-4 and TRBJ2-7; tentative D call: TRBD1 (5 bases). V was pared by 2 bases and J by 0 bases, with 9 bases between. The CDR3 is 14 amino acids. Germline V gives CDR1 SGHNT, CDR2 YYREEE (reference sequence). CDR3 sequence (DNA): TGTGCCAGCAGCTTCTATGGGGCCTCCTACGAGCAGTACTTC. Its translation: CASSFYGASYEQYF.

This clonotype was detected a few times. This chain uses TRBV20-1 with TRBJ2-1; perhaps D is TRBD1 or TRBD2 (5 bases each). V dropped 5 bases and J dropped 8 bases, with 22 bases sitting between them. Germline CDR1 is DFQATT and CDR2 is SNEGSKA (reference sequence). This CDR3 comprises 15 residues. CDR3 residues: CSAPVPGPLSDEQFF. In DNA form, the CDR3 reads TGCAGTGCTCCCGTCCCGGGACCGTTGAGTGATGAGCAGTTCTTC.

The chain joins TRBV6-5 to TRBJ2-2; possibly TRBD1 for D (5 bases). V was cut by 5 bases and J by 3 bases, with 16 bases left in between. The V gene's germline CDR1 is MNHEY and CDR2 SVGAGI. This CDR3 is built from 16 residues. The CDR3 bases are TGTGCCAGCAGTCGCACCAAGGTCAGGGACACCGGGGAGCTGTTTTTT. It is translated as CASSRTKVRDTGELFF.

This clonotype was recorded many times. The rearrangement joins TRBV5-5 to TRBJ2-3, with 9 bases fitting TRBD2. The V segment lost 2 bases and the J segment 7 bases; nucleotides outside the gene matches: 8. Germline CDR1 is SGHKS and CDR2 is YYEKEE (reference sequence). This CDR3 is 15 amino acids long. CDR3 nucleotide sequence: TGTGCCAGCAGCTTCGGCGGGAGGGCGGCTCATACGCAGTATTTT. Translation: CASSFGGRAAHTQYF. Combining the CDR3 with reference TRBV5-5 and TRBJ2-3 gives the whole variable domain DAGVTQSPTHLIKTRGQQVTLRCSPISGHKSVSWYQQVLGQGPQFIFQYYEKEERGRGNFPDRFSARQFPNYSSELNVNALLLGDSALYLCASSFGGRAAHTQYFGPGTRLTVL.

Judged by abundance, this clonotype is medium-sized. V and J are TRBV28 and TRBJ2-7; unclear D gene. The CDR3 totals 11 residues. The germline CDR1 and CDR2 sequences are MDHEN and SYDVKM. Trimming took 4 bases from V and 2 from J, leaving 3 bases between them. The CDR3 is CASSSPYEQYF. The CDR3 DNA sequence: TGTGCCAGCAGTTCACCCTACGAGCAGTACTTC.